This T cell receptor beta chain was retrieved from a study of shared clonotypes between healthy human individuals. CD45RA-negative memory and CD45RA+ naive subsets were split from the CD4+ cells. Germline CDR1 and CDR2: ENHRY and SYGVKD. This CDR3 has 13 residues. V was clipped by 2 bases and J by 8 bases, with 9 bases between them. The test was conducted at deep level. Assay used: immunoSEQ multiplex PCR; TCRdb lists only in-frame clones, some missing. The sample lists 2 million to 3 million clones, 93% occurring once. The sequenced sample consisted of naive CD4+ T cells from PBMCs. Regarding subset: CD45RA+ positively selected. The rearrangement links TRBV10-3 to TRBJ1-4, with D perhaps matching TRBD1 (5 bases). This TCR was sampled from a man younger than 35 in good health. Some clones in this sample may be carry-over from other donors' samples. The CDR3, as DNA: TGTGCCATCAGTGAGAGGGGAAGAGAAAAACTGTTTTTT. This translates into CAISERGREKLFF.